One and the same sample provided the 5 T cell receptor beta chains below, sequenced in a study of esophageal squamous cell carcinoma under preoperative chemotherapy. Specified time point: before preoperative PTX-NDP chemotherapy. MiXCR was run by TCRdb on the PCR reads, yielding one entry per CDR3 protein. The data show about 15,000 distinct CDR3 sequences, less than 65% seen once. Sampling was conducted from a patient given preoperative chemotherapy. These receptors were taken from a human donor with esophageal squamous cell carcinoma. The donor label of this sample is uncertain.

This chain connects TRBV6-1 to TRBJ2-1, with 10 bases matching TRBD2. Germline CDR1 is MNHNS and CDR2 is SASEGT. V lost 8 bases to trimming and J lost 10 bases; unmatched junction nucleotides: 5. The CDR3 is 12 residues long. CDR3 sequence (DNA): TGTGCCAGCGAGCGGGAGGGGTACGAGCAGTTCTTC. Translated, it gives CASEREGYEQFF.

The chain uses TRBV6-2 or TRBV6-3 and TRBJ2-1; 8 bases are a match to TRBD2. The CDR3 contains 15 residues. The junction had 5 bases not matched to a gene; V was cut back by 2 bases and J by 5 bases. Per germline, CDR1 MNHEY and CDR2 SVGEGT. The CDR3 loop is CASSYTGGPDNEQFF. In DNA, the CDR3 is TGTGCCAGCAGTTACACGGGGGGGCCCGACAATGAGCAGTTCTTC.

Relative to its sample, this clonotype is medium-sized (0.01 to 0.1%). The chain combines TRBV7-2 with TRBJ2-1; the D gene is possibly TRBD1 (6 bases). CDR1 is SGHTA and CDR2 is FQGNSA in the germline V gene. V shed 4 bases and J shed 8 bases, with 9 bases lying between them. This CDR3 is 12 amino acids long. CDR3 region: CASSSQGHEQFF. CDR3 bases: TGTGCCAGCAGCTCACAGGGACATGAGCAGTTCTTC.

CDR3 region: CASSPSWGQADTQYF. CDR3 DNA: TGTGCCAGCAGTCCGTCGTGGGGGCAGGCAGATACGCAGTATTTT. The rearrangement links TRBV6-1 to TRBJ2-3; D possibly corresponds to TRBD1 (6 bases). The CDR3 runs 15 residues. The V end was cut by 5 bases, the J end by 4 bases, with 16 bases between. Germline CDR1 MNHNS, CDR2 SASEGT.

There are many counts of this clonotype. This chain connects TRBV6-1 to TRBJ2-5, with 12 bases identical to TRBD2. CDR3 size: 18 residues. CDR1 is MNHNS and CDR2 is SASEGT in the germline V gene. Unmatched junction bases numbered 16, after V lost 6 bases and J lost 5 bases. DNA for the CDR3: TGTGCCAGCAGGGCGAGGACTAGCGGGACCCCGAGAGTGGAGACCCAGTACTTC. This codes for CASRARTSGTPRVETQYF.